This T cell receptor (beta chain) was retrieved from a study of T cells in Graves' hyperthyroidism and ophthalmopathy. Study-wide background: Before treatment of any kind, peripheral blood was taken at initial diagnosis.

The CDR3 is 12 amino acids. J was trimmed by 4 bases and V by 6 bases; bases with no gene match: 3. In germline, CDR1 is SQVTM, CDR2 ANQGSEA. TCR beta CDR3 region amplification was performed from RNA transcripts. Initially, a first-round RT-PCR of the TCR CDR3 employed the HTBI primer set. TCRdb re-called the multiplex PCR reads with MiXCR, one entry per CDR3 protein. In the table there are hundreds of thousands of distinct CDR3 sequences, about 15% of which are singletons. Input material: blood. This chain connects TRBV29-1 to TRBJ1-3; 7 bases are shared with TRBD1. The clonotype was recovered from a man younger than 35 with Graves' ophthalmopathy. Written as DNA, the CDR3 is TGCAGCGTACAGGGGATCGGAAACACCATATATTTT. It codes for CSVQGIGNTIYF.